This T cell receptor (beta chain) was obtained from a study of T cell clones after liver transplantation. About the research overall: Immunosuppression withdrawal was tried within 2 years after liver transplantation in this trial.

This table comes from immunoSEQ multiplex PCR, and its TCRdb copy is limited to in-frame clones, with some not included. Of approximately 71,000 clones listed, 80% to 95% are singletons. CDR1 is MGHDK and CDR2 is SYGVNS in the germline V gene. The CDR3 contains 13 residues. Deletions cut 4 bases from V and 4 bases from J, with 11 bases between. CD3+CD4+ and CD3+CD8+ cells were FACS-sorted from thawed unstimulated PBMCs. The sequence was obtained from a human patient who received a liver transplant. The graft donor may have given rise to some T cells. This chain connects TRBV25-1 to TRBJ2-7; D may be TRBD1 or TRBD2 (6 bases each). The sequencing used CD4+ T cells from blood, collected around 25 months after liver transplant. CDR3 sequence reads: CASSAGARYEQYF. CDR3 sequence (DNA): TGTGCCAGCAGTGCGGGGGCGCGGTACGAGCAGTACTTC.